The 5 T cell receptor beta chains in this list originate from one sample, sequenced in a study of identical twins. TCRdb re-called the 5' RACE reads with MiXCR, one entry per CDR3 protein. This sample carries hundreds of thousands of distinct CDR3 sequences, less than 25% of them seen once, and the ten largest clones take around 4.4%. These data were likewise used in another study, on T cells expressing NK-cell markers.

The sequencing input was PBMCs. The receptors stem from a woman between 18 and 29 years old in good health.

The table lists this clonotype with many counts. The chain uses TRBV5-1 and TRBJ1-2; 8 nucleotides align to TRBD1. The CDR3 has 16 residues. Germline CDR1 SGHRS, CDR2 YFSETQ. V shed 0 bases, J shed 5 bases, and the junction held 9 bases outside the gene matches. The CDR3 DNA reads as TGCGCCAGCAGCTTGGATGGGACAGGTGACATTTATGGCTACACCTTC. Protein product: CASSLDGTGDIYGYTF.

This chain links TRBV6-1 with TRBJ2-1; 7 nucleotides agree with TRBD1. Germline CDR1 and CDR2: MNHNS and SASEGT. CDR3 length: 13 amino acids. Unmatched junction bases numbered 7, after V lost 10 bases and J lost 4 bases. The CDR3 nucleotides read TGTGCCATCCGGGACAGCCATTACAATGAGCAGTTCTTC. Protein: CAIRDSHYNEQFF.

The chain employs TRBV19 and TRBJ2-1; the D gene is possibly TRBD2 (5 bases). Germline V lookup: CDR1 LNHDA, CDR2 SQIVND (reference sequence). Deletions cut 1 base from V and 7 bases from J, with 11 bases between. This CDR3 spans 14 amino acids. CDR3 nucleotides: TGTGCCAGTAGTATAGTCGGAGGCGGGAATGAGCAGTTCTTC. This sequence encodes CASSIVGGGNEQFF.

This clonotype came up many times. The gene calls are TRBV29-1 and TRBJ2-1, with D unclear. Germline V lookup: CDR1 SQVTM, CDR2 ANQGSEA. The CDR3 sequence is 12 residues long. V was clipped by 3 bases and J by 8 bases, with 11 bases between them. The CDR3 sequence is CSVDVQVDEQFF. The CDR3 DNA follows: TGCAGCGTTGATGTCCAGGTTGATGAGCAGTTCTTC.

This chain connects TRBV29-1 to TRBJ1-5; maybe TRBD1 (5 bases). V was clipped by 4 bases and J by 9 bases, with 16 bases between them. The CDR3 is 13 amino acids. Germline assignment: CDR1 SQVTM and CDR2 ANQGSEA. The chain's CDR3 is CSVAGDLNGPQHF. The CDR3 DNA follows: TGCAGCGTTGCTGGGGACCTCAATGGGCCCCAGCATTTT.